These 20 T cell receptor beta chains originate from one sample sequenced in a study of blood T cell repertoires in COVID-19. Sequencing used immunoSEQ multiplex PCR; TCRdb keeps in-frame clones, though not all of them. The table has about 190,000 clones, under 90% seen once. The sample comprised peripheral blood. The source of these receptors is a human donor in a cohort sampled during active COVID-19.

V is TRBV6-5 and J is TRBJ1-1, with 8 nucleotides matching TRBD1. J gave up 5 bases and V 8 bases, and 10 bases lay outside the gene matches. Germline loops: CDR1 MNHEY, CDR2 SVGAGI. This CDR3 is built from 14 residues. The CDR3 loop is CASGQGRLWTEAFF. CDR3 nucleotides: TGTGCCAGCGGACAGGGCCGGTTATGGACTGAAGCTTTCTTT.

In this sample, this clone turned up once. The V call is TRBV3-1 (or the pseudogene TRBV3-2), the J call TRBJ2-2; 8 bases line up with TRBD2. Germline V CDR1 and CDR2: LGHDT, YNNKEL (reference sequence). The CDR3 is 18 residues long. Germline trimming cut 1 base from V and 6 bases from J; bases unmatched to any gene: 13. CDR3 in amino acids: CASSQASLSPGLAGELFF. DNA of the CDR3: TGTGCCAGCAGCCAAGCCTCCCTTTCCCCGGGACTAGCCGGGGAGCTGTTTTTT.

The chain employs TRBV19 and TRBJ1-1; the match to TRBD1 covers 7 bases. Trimming at V came to 6 bases and at J to 2 bases, leaving 6 bases not matched to a gene. The CDR3 spans 14 residues. Germline V gene data show CDR1 as LNHDA and CDR2 as SQIVND (reference sequence). CDR3 region: CASSRDRDNTEAFF. In nucleotides, the CDR3 is TGTGCCAGTAGCCGCGACAGGGATAACACTGAAGCTTTCTTT.

Concerning this clone: The sample holds other DNA sequences that translate to the same CDR3. The chain recombines TRBV9 with TRBJ1-2; no firm D call. The CDR3 has 13 amino acids. The germline CDR1 and CDR2 sequences are SGDLS and YYNGEE. Trimming cost V 0 bases and J 2 bases, with 5 bases left between them. In nucleotides, the CDR3 is TGTGCCAGCAGCGTAGGAACAAACTATGGCTACACCTTC. Translated, it gives CASSVGTNYGYTF.

The V call is TRBV10-1, the J call TRBJ2-1; D perhaps matches TRBD1 (5 bases). Deletions cut 2 bases from V and 13 bases from J, with 18 bases between. The CDR3 spans 14 residues. The V gene's germline CDR1 is WNHNN and CDR2 SYGVQD (reference sequence). The CDR3 DNA sequence: TGCGCCAGCAGTGAGGCTTCGGTGACAGACCCCCAGTTCTTC. Amino acid sequence: CASSEASVTDPQFF.

In DNA form, the CDR3 reads TGTGCCAGCAGCGTAGGGATAGCGGGAGGGCCGGGAGAGACCCAGTACTTC. Translation: CASSVGIAGGPGETQYF. This sequence joins TRBV9 and TRBJ2-5; 11 bases are shared with TRBD2. The length of the CDR3 is 17 residues. The germline V gene encodes CDR1 SGDLS and CDR2 YYNGEE. J lost 4 bases, V lost 0 bases, and 8 bases had no gene match.

The rearrangement links TRBV18 to TRBJ2-1; 11 bases line up with TRBD2. V gave up 4 bases and J gave up 4 bases; unmatched junction bases: 3. The CDR3 is made up of 15 amino acids. The germline gives CDR1 KGHSH, CDR2 LQKENI. CDR3 DNA sequence: TGTGCCAGCTCACAGGCTAGCGGGGGGTACAATGAGCAGTTCTTC. Amino acid sequence: CASSQASGGYNEQFF.

The J gene is TRBJ1-1, the V gene TRBV5-6, with D perhaps TRBD1 (5 bases). V lost 3 bases, J lost 0 bases, and 12 bases lay in between. The CDR3 spans 15 residues. The germline CDR1 and CDR2 sequences are SGHDT and YYEEEE. CDR3 protein: CASSSNTGVNTEAFF. The DNA of the CDR3 is TGTGCCAGCAGCTCAAATACAGGAGTGAACACTGAAGCTTTCTTT.

The chain employs TRBV28 and TRBJ2-7; 7 bases fit TRBD2. This CDR3 has 13 amino acids. CDR1 is MDHEN and CDR2 is SYDVKM in the germline V gene. The chain's CDR3 is CAHSGTTLYEQYF. CDR3 sequence (DNA): TGTGCGCACTCCGGGACTACTCTATACGAGCAGTACTTC. Combining the CDR3 with reference TRBV28 and TRBJ2-7 gives the whole variable domain DVKVTQSSRYLVKRTGEKVFLECVQDMDHENMFWYRQDPGLGLRLIYFSYDVKMKEKGDIPEGYSVSREKKERFSLILESASTNQTSMYLCAHSGTTLYEQYFGPGTRLTVT.

This rearrangement joins TRBV15 to TRBJ1-3; D might be TRBD1 (5 bases). Germline V lookup: CDR1 LNHNV, CDR2 YYDKDF (reference sequence). V shed 0 bases and J shed 1 base, with 10 bases lying between them. The CDR3 is 16 amino acids. The CDR3 DNA is TGTGCCACCAGCAGAGATCTAGGGGCATCTGGAAACACCATATATTTT. Encoded protein: CATSRDLGASGNTIYF.

The chain is built from TRBV29-1 and TRBJ1-1; D gene unclear. Trimming cost V 7 bases and J 2 bases, with 17 bases left between them. From germline, CDR1 is SQVTM and CDR2 ANQGSEA. The CDR3 is made up of 14 amino acids. CDR3 in amino acids: CSAKPRVSNTEAFF. DNA for the CDR3: TGCAGCGCCAAACCCCGGGTCTCCAACACTGAAGCTTTCTTT.

The chain employs TRBV6-5 and TRBJ2-4, with a tentative D call TRBD2 (6 bases). The CDR3 is 14 amino acids. The ends were cut back, 0 bases at V and 8 bases at J, with 11 bases in the middle. Germline CDR1 and CDR2: MNHEY and SVGAGI. DNA for the CDR3: TGTGCCAGCAGTTACTCGAGGGAGCGGGACATTCAGTACTTC. Its protein product is CASSYSRERDIQYF.

The gene calls are TRBV6-1 and TRBJ1-3, with TRBD1 identical over 7 bases. The V gene end was trimmed by 2 bases and the J gene end by 8 bases; junction bases not matched to a gene: 12. The CDR3 extends over 16 amino acids. Germline CDR1 reads MNHNS; CDR2 reads SASEGT. CDR3 loop: CASSEQGGRLTYTIYF. For the CDR3, the DNA is TGTGCCAGCAGTGAACAGGGGGGAAGACTAACTTACACCATATATTTT.

This chain links TRBV27 with TRBJ2-7; tentatively, D is TRBD2 (5 bases). Germline assignment: CDR1 MNHEY and CDR2 SMNVEV (reference sequence). Trimming removed 6 bases from V and 6 bases from J, with 12 bases in between. This CDR3 has 12 amino acids. Written as DNA, the CDR3 is TGTGCCAGCAGCCTCAATCGGGGCGAGCAGTACTTC. Its protein product is CASSLNRGEQYF.

The chain employs TRBV2 and TRBJ1-2, with a possible D match to TRBD1 (6 bases). The germline CDR1 and CDR2 sequences are SNHLY and FYNNEI. V shed 6 bases and J shed 2 bases, with 16 bases lying between them. The CDR3 length is 15 residues. The DNA of the CDR3 is TGTGCCAGCAGCCCTACACCTCAGGGGAACTATGGCTACACCTTC. Its translation: CASSPTPQGNYGYTF.

V usage is TRBV5-1 and J usage is TRBJ1-6, with 9 bases aligning to TRBD1. This CDR3 has 14 residues. Germline lookup yields CDR1 SGHRS and CDR2 YFSETQ. Unmatched junction bases numbered 3, after V lost 0 bases and J lost 11 bases. CDR3 DNA: TGCGCCAGCAGCTTGGGGGACAGGGCTGCACCCCTCCACTTT. This translates into CASSLGDRAAPLHF. Full variable domain (rest looked up from reference TRBV5-1 and TRBJ1-6): KAGVTQTPRYLIKTRGQQVTLSCSPISGHRSVSWYQQTPGQGLQFLFEYFSETQRNKGNFPGRFSGRQFSNSRSEMNVSTLELGDSALYLCASSLGDRAAPLHFGNGTRLTVT.

The chain joins TRBV9 to TRBJ2-3, with 9 bases aligning to TRBD2. Germline lookup yields CDR1 SGDLS and CDR2 YYNGEE. This CDR3 is built from 17 residues. Trimming cost V 4 bases and J 3 bases; bases outside gene matches: 12. CDR3 bases: TGTGCCAGCAGCCCCTGGGCTAGCGGGGATGGGACAGATACGCAGTATTTT. Translation gives CASSPWASGDGTDTQYF.

The chain employs TRBV3-1 (or the pseudogene TRBV3-2) and TRBJ2-2; TRBD1 might be the D (5 bases). Trimming took off 4 bases at V and 7 bases at J, with 13 bases between the two ends. The CDR3 loop spans 14 amino acids. Germline V gene lookup returns CDR1 LGHDT and CDR2 YNNKEL (reference sequence). The CDR3 coding sequence is TGTGCCAGCAGCCCTCGAGGACACGGCGGGGAGCTGTTTTTT. Protein: CASSPRGHGGELFF.

The rearrangement joins TRBV12-3 or TRBV12-4 to TRBJ1-1, with D maybe TRBD1 (6 bases). V lost 6 bases and J lost 6, with 11 bases in between. The CDR3 is 12 amino acids. The CDR3 bases are TGTGCCAGCAGCCGGGGGGGCCCTGAAGCTTTCTTT. Protein: CASSRGGPEAFF.

The table lists this clone with a few counts. This chain uses TRBV11-1 with TRBJ2-7, with TRBD1 matching over 8 bases. The CDR3 is 15 residues long. The V gene end was trimmed by 1 base and the J gene end by 2 bases; junction bases not matched to a gene: 4. CDR1 is SGHAT and CDR2 is FQDESV in the germline V gene (reference sequence). CDR3 in amino acids: CASSLVDRGPYEQYF. CDR3 nucleotides: TGTGCCAGCAGCTTAGTCGACAGGGGCCCCTACGAGCAGTACTTC.